This T cell receptor beta chain is drawn from a study of T cells in Graves' hyperthyroidism and ophthalmopathy. Uncontrolled infection, other autoimmune disease, pregnancy or lactation led to exclusion. Diagnoses rested on clinical symptoms, serum thyroxine and TRAb, thyroid ultrasound and orbital computed tomography. As to this clonotype: This could be a read error, since a much larger clone is one nucleotide away.

Germline V gives CDR1 ENHRY, CDR2 SYGVKD. There are 16 residues in the CDR3. V gave up 6 bases and J gave up 6 bases, with 23 bases separating them. The TCR beta CDR3 regions underwent amplification using RNA transcripts as the source. First-round RT-PCR with HTBI primers amplified the TCR CDR3 region. TCRdb called the multiplex PCR reads again in MiXCR, with one record for every CDR3 protein. This table holds a few hundred thousand distinct CDR3 sequences, about 15% found once. The V and J genes are TRBV10-3 and TRBJ2-5, with D maybe TRBD1 (7 bases). The sequencing sample was made of blood. The sequence was obtained from a woman in her fifties or sixties with Graves' hyperthyroidism that later progressed to Graves' ophthalmopathy. CDR3 DNA sequence: TGTGCCATCAGAGACCCTAGGGGGCTAGCGTCTAAGACCCAGTACTTC. Protein sequence: CAIRDPRGLASKTQYF.